The 25 T cell receptor beta chains listed next were all sequenced from one sample in a study of blood T cell repertoires in COVID-19. Assay: immunoSEQ multiplex PCR; the TCRdb copy retains only in-frame clones and omits some. Among about 220,000 clones listed, more than 75% were seen once. Source material: peripheral blood. The receptors stem from a woman in her 70s with COVID-19, enrolled during active disease.

The V gene is TRBV27, the J gene TRBJ2-5; TRBD2 agrees at 10 bases. The trim removed 5 bases at V and 3 bases at J, leaving 6 bases unmatched. The germline V gene has CDR1 MNHEY and CDR2 SMNVEV (reference sequence). This CDR3 contains 15 residues. The CDR3 nucleotides are TGTGCCAGCAGTCGTGCCGGGACTAGCGAAGAGACCCAGTACTTC. Translation gives CASSRAGTSEETQYF.

The chain uses TRBV28 and TRBJ1-1; D remains ambiguous. The CDR3 has 13 amino acids. Germline V gives CDR1 MDHEN, CDR2 SYDVKM. Trimming left V 2 bases short and J 0 bases short, with 4 bases between. DNA for the CDR3: TGTGCCAGCAGTTTAAATATGAACACTGAAGCTTTCTTT. It is translated as CASSLNMNTEAFF.

The chain couples TRBV7-2 to TRBJ1-5; 10 bases align to TRBD1. The CDR3 is made up of 15 amino acids. Trimming cost V 4 bases and J 5 bases; bases outside gene matches: 5. Germline-derived CDR1 and CDR2 are SGHTA and FQGNSA. Here the CDR3 reads CASSSATGGYQPQHF. DNA for the CDR3: TGTGCCAGCAGCTCAGCGACAGGGGGCTATCAGCCCCAGCATTTT.

V and J are TRBV18 and TRBJ2-3, with 7 bases identical to TRBD2. CDR1 and CDR2 from the germline V gene are KGHSH and LQKENI. The CDR3 covers 15 residues. V was clipped by 3 bases and J by 1 base; unmatched bases: 4. CDR3 amino acids: CASSPGTIGTDTQYF. As DNA, the CDR3 is TGTGCCAGCTCACCCGGGACTATAGGCACAGATACGCAGTATTTT.

This chain links TRBV7-9 with TRBJ1-1; no definite D call. This CDR3 comprises 11 residues. The V end was cut by 3 bases, the J end by 5 bases, with 4 bases between. Germline CDR1 is SEHNR and CDR2 is FQNEAQ (reference sequence). As DNA, the CDR3 is TGTGCCAGCAGCTTTTATACTGAAGCTTTCTTT. Translating gives CASSFYTEAFF.

The CDR3 here is CASSPLADRGGRQPQHF. CDR3 nucleotides: TGTGCCAGCTCACCCCTAGCTGACAGGGGTGGACGTCAGCCCCAGCATTTT. This rearrangement joins TRBV18 to TRBJ1-5, with 8 bases that match TRBD1. The CDR3 has 17 amino acids. Germline V gene lookup returns CDR1 KGHSH and CDR2 LQKENI. Losses at the gene ends were 3 bases for V and 6 bases for J; bases not matched to a gene: 13.

This chain uses TRBV3-1 (or the pseudogene TRBV3-2) with TRBJ2-2, with a weak D call TRBD2 (6 bases). The CDR3 runs to 16 residues. V was cut by 0 bases and J by 3 bases, with 11 bases left in between. Germline V CDR1 and CDR2: LGHDT, YNNKEL (reference sequence). Written as DNA, the CDR3 is TGTGCCAGCAGCCAAGACCGCGGGATGGACACCGGGGAGCTGTTTTTT. Translated, it gives CASSQDRGMDTGELFF.

The J gene is TRBJ2-5, the V gene TRBV9, with 9 bases fitting TRBD2. Germline trimming cut 0 bases from V and 5 bases from J; bases unmatched to any gene: 11. The germline V gene has CDR1 SGDLS and CDR2 YYNGEE. The CDR3 covers 17 residues. CDR3 protein: CASSVGASGMRGETQYF. The CDR3 DNA reads TGTGCCAGCAGCGTAGGGGCTAGCGGGATGAGGGGGGAGACCCAGTACTTC.

The chain combines TRBV7-8 with TRBJ1-2; TRBD1 matches at 9 bases. Per germline, CDR1 SGHVS and CDR2 FQNEAQ. The CDR3 runs to 15 residues. J gave up 5 bases and V 1 base, and 5 bases lay outside the gene matches. The CDR3 region is CASSLDPDRGYGYTF. For the CDR3, the DNA is TGTGCCAGCAGCTTAGATCCGGACAGGGGTTATGGCTACACCTTC.

CDR3 protein: CASSYRSAGGNSPLHF. The DNA for the CDR3 is TGTGCCAGCAGTTACCGGTCGGCAGGGGGAAATTCACCCCTCCACTTT. This chain joins TRBV6-5 and TRBJ1-6; 7 bases match TRBD1. Trimming at V came to 2 bases and at J to 7 bases, leaving 8 bases not matched to a gene. The length of the CDR3 is 16 residues. Germline CDR1 MNHEY, CDR2 SVGAGI.

The CDR3 DNA follows: TGTGCCAGCAGTATCGACAGGGTGGAGGGTGGCAATCAGCCCCAGCATTTT. Amino acids: CASSIDRVEGGNQPQHF. This chain joins TRBV6-2 or TRBV6-3 and TRBJ1-5; 7 positions agree with TRBD1. The length of the CDR3 is 17 residues. Germline trimming cut 5 bases from V and 2 bases from J; bases unmatched to any gene: 12. CDR1 and CDR2 from the germline V gene are MNHEY and SVGEGT.

This chain joins TRBV3-1 (or the pseudogene TRBV3-2) and TRBJ2-3; D may be TRBD2 (5 bases). Looked up from germline, CDR1 is LGHDT and CDR2 is YNNKEL (reference sequence). V lost 4 bases and J 1 base, leaving 12 bases between the germline ends. The CDR3 is made up of 15 amino acids. CDR3 coding DNA: TGTGCCAGCAGCCTCCGGACTGTGGGCACAGATACGCAGTATTTT. Protein product: CASSLRTVGTDTQYF.

The CDR3 nucleotides are TGTGCCACCATGGAGAGTGCGGGGAGCACAGATACGCAGTATTTT. Encoded protein: CATMESAGSTDTQYF. V gene TRBV24-1 combines with J gene TRBJ2-3, with TRBD2 as a possible D gene (6 bases). The CDR3 contains 15 residues. Per the germline V gene, CDR1 is KGHDR and CDR2 is SFDVKD. Trimming took off 8 bases at V and 0 bases at J, with 14 bases between the two ends.

This chain uses TRBV7-6 with TRBJ2-2; D unclear. Germline V gene lookup returns CDR1 SGHVS and CDR2 FNYEAQ. CDR3 length equals 14 residues. V shed 5 bases and J shed 6 bases, with 13 bases lying between them. This CDR3 is CASSPVAASGELFF. For the CDR3, the DNA is TGTGCCAGCAGCCCCGTCGCGGCTTCCGGGGAGCTGTTTTTT.

The J gene is TRBJ2-7, the V gene TRBV27; possibly TRBD1 for D (5 bases). Germline lookup yields CDR1 MNHEY and CDR2 SMNVEV (reference sequence). The CDR3 sequence is 16 residues long. Trimming stripped 3 bases from V and 0 bases from J, with 15 bases between. Here the CDR3 reads CASSFSTLTVSYEQYF. The CDR3 bases are TGTGCCAGCAGTTTTTCGACTCTGACAGTCTCCTACGAGCAGTACTTC.

The chain employs TRBV14 and TRBJ1-6; D perhaps matches TRBD1 (6 bases). Trimming shortened V by 0 bases and J by 8 bases, and 17 bases separated the two germline ends. Germline values: CDR1 SGHDN, CDR2 FVKESK. The CDR3 runs to 17 residues. The CDR3 DNA sequence: TGTGCCAGCAGCCAAGATTTCACCCAGGGGCGGGATTCACCCCTCCACTTT. Protein product: CASSQDFTQGRDSPLHF.

The chain employs TRBV28 and TRBJ1-2; 9 bases agree with TRBD1. CDR1 and CDR2 from the germline V gene are MDHEN and SYDVKM. The CDR3 has 14 amino acids. V lost 6 bases to trimming and J lost 2 bases; unmatched junction nucleotides: 4. For the CDR3, the DNA is TGTGCCAGCAGCCAAACAGGGGGCAACTATGGCTACACCTTC. This encodes CASSQTGGNYGYTF.

This clone was seen once. The chain employs TRBV7-2 and TRBJ1-2; D remains unclear. This CDR3 comprises 13 residues. Germline V gives CDR1 SGHTA, CDR2 FQGNSA. The V and J ends lost 0 bases and 8 bases respectively, with 10 bases between them. CDR3 coding DNA: TGTGCCAGCAGCTTAGCGCAGTATGTCGGCTACACCTTC. Translation: CASSLAQYVGYTF.

The chain uses TRBV14 and TRBJ1-1, with 9 bases matching TRBD1. V was pared by 0 bases and J by 6 bases, with 11 bases of the junction left unmatched. The germline V gene has CDR1 SGHDN and CDR2 FVKESK. This CDR3 has 17 residues. CDR3 nucleotides: TGTGCCAGCAGCCAAGATCGAGGGACACAGGGGGCCCCTGAAGCTTTCTTT. As protein: CASSQDRGTQGAPEAFF.

Here the CDR3 reads CASSLRRGADTGELFF. In DNA, the CDR3 is TGTGCCAGCAGCCTCCGGCGGGGGGCCGACACCGGGGAGCTGTTTTTT. The gene calls are TRBV14 and TRBJ2-2; 8 nucleotides line up with TRBD2. J gave up 3 bases and V 4 bases, and 7 bases lay outside the gene matches. The CDR3 consists of 16 residues. Per the germline V gene, CDR1 is SGHDN and CDR2 is FVKESK.

This sequence joins TRBV7-2 and TRBJ2-1; 9 positions match TRBD2. This CDR3 contains 18 residues. After removal of 5 bases from V and 0 bases from J, the junction contained 11 bases not matched to a gene. In germline, CDR1 is SGHTA, CDR2 FQGNSA. In DNA form, the CDR3 reads TGTGCCAGCAGCCCCGGCAGTTTAGCGGGAGTCTCCTACAATGAGCAGTTCTTC. Translating gives CASSPGSLAGVSYNEQFF.

The V gene is TRBV7-2, the J gene TRBJ2-7; 8 positions agree with TRBD2. The CDR3 extends over 15 amino acids. Trimming removed 2 bases from V and 1 base from J; junction bases left unmatched: 4. CDR1 is SGHTA, CDR2 FQGNSA, per germline. The CDR3: CASSLMGLGSYEQYF. The CDR3 region has the DNA TGTGCCAGCAGCTTAATGGGACTAGGTTCCTACGAGCAGTACTTC. Using reference TRBV7-2 and TRBJ2-7 for the parts outside the CDR3, the full variable domain is GAGVSQSPSNKVTEKGKDVELRCDPISGHTALYWYRQSLGQGLEFLIYFQGNSAPDKSGLPSDRFSAERTGGSVSTLTIQRTQQEDSAVYLCASSLMGLGSYEQYFGPGTRLTVT.

This clone was counted once. The genes are TRBV7-9 and TRBJ2-1; D remains unclear. The V end was cut by 7 bases, the J end by 0 bases, with 19 bases between. Germline CDR1 and CDR2: SEHNR and FQNEAQ (reference sequence). The CDR3 covers 17 residues. CDR3 sequence: CASILSGSLSSYNEQFF. The CDR3 nucleotides read TGTGCCAGCATCCTCTCCGGGTCCCTAAGCTCCTACAATGAGCAGTTCTTC.

This clone was counted a few times. V gene TRBV29-1 combines with J gene TRBJ2-1; D possibly corresponds to TRBD1 (5 bases). The CDR3 runs 13 residues. Germline V CDR1 and CDR2: SQVTM, ANQGSEA. Trimming shortened V by 5 bases and J by 3 bases, and 11 bases separated the two germline ends. The CDR3 DNA follows: TGCAGCGTTCAGGGCACTAACTACAATGAGCAGTTCTTC. Translating gives CSVQGTNYNEQFF.

The chain joins TRBV6-1 to TRBJ2-5, with 7 positions matching TRBD1. V shed 3 bases and J 5 bases; nucleotides not matched to a gene: 9. Germline values: CDR1 MNHNS, CDR2 SASEGT. This CDR3 spans 15 amino acids. CDR3 protein: CASSDLGTVRETQYF. For the CDR3, the DNA is TGTGCCAGCAGTGACCTCGGGACAGTCCGGGAGACCCAGTACTTC.